This TCR beta chain comes out of a study of shared clonotypes between healthy human individuals. For this clone: Antigen: not known.

Clones were sequenced by immunoSEQ multiplex PCR, and TCRdb holds only the in-frame ones, with some missing. This table holds around 2.1 million clones, approximately 94% found once. Positive CCR7 selection of CD45RO-negative cells yielded the naive CD8 cells, and terminally differentiated effector memory CD45RA+ cells were excluded. Overall study findings and caveats: An effect of sequencing depth on clonotype sharing among donors was expected.

This CDR3 has 16 amino acids. Germline trimming cut 3 bases from V and 5 bases from J; bases unmatched to any gene: 9. Germline loops: CDR1 SGHVS, CDR2 FQNEAQ. The TCR originated in a young man in good health. Some clones in this sample may be carry-over from other donors' samples. Sample: naive CD8+ T cells from PBMCs. The V gene is TRBV7-8, the J gene TRBJ2-5, with 10 positions matching TRBD2. CDR3 amino acids: CASSFTASGSRETQYF. In DNA form, the CDR3 reads TGTGCCAGCAGCTTTACCGCTAGCGGGAGCCGCGAGACCCAGTACTTC.